A single sample is the source of the 22 T cell receptor beta chains below, sequenced in a study of persistence of HIV-infected CD4 T cells. Their antigens remain unidentified. The libraries were made with immunoSEQ version 4 in survey mode. The protocol was immunoSEQ multiplex PCR, while the TCRdb copy is restricted to in-frame clones and leaves out a portion. The profile shows some 49,000 clones, more than 80% of them singletons. Anti-CD3/anti-CD28 beads served as a nonspecific positive control stimulus. CD4+ T cells upregulating both CD40 ligand and CD69 were sorted as responding cells. This material consisted of CD4+ T cells sorted from PBMCs after 18-hour stimulation, taken from a patient who received antiretroviral therapy. These receptors came from an adult woman with HIV who was CMV-seropositive.

The chain recombines TRBV10-3 with TRBJ2-1, with 11 bases lining up with TRBD2. CDR1 ENHRY and CDR2 SYGVKD come from the germline V gene. Losses at the gene ends were 6 bases for V and 12 bases for J; bases not matched to a gene: 13. The CDR3 has 15 amino acids. The chain's CDR3 is CAISLAGGPLGGQFF. The CDR3 DNA is TGTGCCATCAGCCTAGCGGGAGGACCCTTAGGGGGGCAGTTCTTC.

This chain joins TRBV5-1 and TRBJ2-4, with TRBD2 as a possible D gene (6 bases). Germline V gene sequence: CDR1 SGHRS, CDR2 YFSETQ. V was shortened by 0 bases and J by 6 bases, with 13 bases between the two germline ends. The CDR3 consists of 15 residues. The CDR3 protein is CASSLAEGKGNIQYF. The CDR3 bases are TGCGCCAGCAGCTTGGCGGAGGGAAAGGGAAACATTCAGTACTTC.

V and J are TRBV11-3 and TRBJ1-2, with 9 bases lining up with TRBD1. V was pared by 5 bases and J by 8 bases, with 12 bases of the junction left unmatched. The germline V gene encodes CDR1 SGHNT and CDR2 YENEEA. This CDR3 comprises 15 residues. The CDR3 nucleotides are TGTGCCAGCAGCCAGGGGACAGGGCGGTCTGGGGGCTACACCTTC. The encoded protein is CASSQGTGRSGGYTF.

The chain joins TRBV5-1 to TRBJ1-1; TRBD1 aligns across 7 bases. This CDR3 comprises 14 residues. Germline lookup yields CDR1 SGHRS and CDR2 YFSETQ. V shed 1 base and J 3 bases; nucleotides not matched to a gene: 3. The CDR3 sequence: CASSLQGEDTEAFF. The CDR3 DNA sequence: TGCGCCAGCAGCTTGCAGGGGGAGGACACTGAAGCTTTCTTT.

The chain links TRBV21-1 to TRBJ2-7. TRBV21-1 is noted as a pseudogene. The CDR3 runs 16 residues. Here the CDR3 reads CASSGSLQVSSYEQYF. The CDR3 region has the DNA TGTGCCAGCAGCGGGAGTCTACAGGTCAGCTCCTACGAGCAGTACTTC.

The J gene is TRBJ1-2, the V gene TRBV6-6, with TRBD1 matching 9 bases. Looked up from germline, CDR1 is MNHNY and CDR2 is SVGAGI (reference sequence). The V gene end was trimmed by 6 bases and the J gene end by 3 bases; junction bases not matched to a gene: 2. The CDR3 has 13 amino acids. CDR3 in amino acids: CASRGQGHYGYTF. CDR3 nucleotide sequence: TGTGCCAGCAGAGGACAGGGGCACTATGGCTACACCTTC.

The chain links TRBV5-5 to TRBJ2-1; TRBD1 matches at 10 bases. The CDR3 is 17 residues long. With V trimmed by 1 base and J by 1 base, 5 bases remained unmatched. From germline, CDR1 is SGHKS and CDR2 YYEKEE (reference sequence). CDR3 nucleotide sequence: TGTGCCAGCAGCTTGCCGGGACAGGGGTCTTCCTACAATGAGCAGTTCTTC. This sequence encodes CASSLPGQGSSYNEQFF.

The chain has TRBV7-9 and TRBJ1-1; 7 bases map to TRBD1. The V and J ends lost 1 base and 0 bases, in that order; junction bases with no gene match: 8. The CDR3 sequence is 17 residues long. CDR1 SEHNR and CDR2 FQNEAQ come from the germline V gene (reference sequence). The CDR3 DNA reads TGTGCCAGCAGCTTAGTCCCCCCGGGACAGTTGAACACTGAAGCTTTCTTT. Its translation: CASSLVPPGQLNTEAFF.

The gene calls are TRBV29-1 and TRBJ1-2; tentatively, D is TRBD1 (5 bases). The V and J ends lost 5 bases and 4 bases respectively, with 14 bases between them. The CDR3 sequence is 13 residues long. Germline-derived CDR1 and CDR2 are SQVTM and ANQGSEA. The CDR3 DNA sequence: TGCAGCGTTTTCGTCCGGGGGGGCTATGGCTACACCTTC. Translated: CSVFVRGGYGYTF.

This sequence joins TRBV18 and TRBJ1-4, with 7 bases aligning to TRBD1. Germline assignment: CDR1 KGHSH and CDR2 LQKENI. V shed 1 base and J 5 bases; nucleotides not matched to a gene: 10. The CDR3 totals 17 residues. Here the CDR3 reads CASSPQGLQGRNEKLFF. The DNA of the CDR3 is TGTGCCAGCTCACCACAGGGGCTACAGGGGAGAAATGAAAAACTGTTTTTT.

This clone is a singleton in its sample. The rearrangement joins TRBV15 to TRBJ2-3; unclear D gene. Looked up from germline, CDR1 is LNHNV and CDR2 is YYDKDF (reference sequence). The V end lost 1 base, the J end lost 1 base, and 9 bases lay between the germline ends. The CDR3 covers 15 residues. The CDR3 region is CATSRGGFGTDTQYF. CDR3 coding DNA: TGTGCCACCAGCAGAGGAGGTTTTGGCACAGATACGCAGTATTTT.

The rearrangement uses TRBV30 and TRBJ1-5, with unresolved D. With 0 bases removed from V and 4 bases from J, the gap between germline ends came to 13 bases. Per germline, CDR1 GTSNPN and CDR2 SVGIG (reference sequence). The CDR3 consists of 15 residues. CDR3 DNA: TGTGCCTGGAGTGTACCCAGAGGACTTAATCAGCCCCAGCATTTT. The encoded protein is CAWSVPRGLNQPQHF. Combining the CDR3 with reference TRBV30 and TRBJ1-5 gives the whole variable domain SQTIHQWPATLVQPVGSPLSLECTVEGTSNPNLYWYRQAAGRGLQLLFYSVGIGQISSEVPQNLSASRPQDRQFILSSKKLLLSDSGFYLCAWSVPRGLNQPQHFGDGTRLSIL.

This sequence joins TRBV28 and TRBJ1-4; D is perhaps TRBD1 (6 bases). V lost 5 bases to trimming and J lost 8 bases, with 18 bases between them. Germline CDR1 MDHEN, CDR2 SYDVKM. This CDR3 has 15 amino acids. CDR3 DNA sequence: TGTGCCAGCAGTCCCTTGGCAGGGGCGAAGGAAAAACTGTTTTTT. It encodes CASSPLAGAKEKLFF.

This chain uses TRBV5-1 with TRBJ2-7; 9 nucleotides align to TRBD2. Germline lookup yields CDR1 SGHRS and CDR2 YFSETQ. This CDR3 has 15 residues. V lost 0 bases to trimming and J lost 5 bases; unmatched junction nucleotides: 6. The CDR3 loop is CASSLVAGGPNEQYF. CDR3 nucleotide sequence: TGCGCCAGCAGCTTGGTTGCGGGAGGGCCAAACGAGCAGTACTTC.

The V call is TRBV28, the J call TRBJ2-7, with a weak D call TRBD2 (7 bases). Trimming stripped 10 bases from V and 7 bases from J, with 26 bases between. The CDR3 runs 15 residues. CDR1 MDHEN and CDR2 SYDVKM come from the germline V gene. For the CDR3, the DNA is TGTGCCACCGACCTTGGGGGCGGGAGCCGGCAAGAGCAGTACTTC. It is translated as CATDLGGGSRQEQYF.

The chain combines TRBV19 with TRBJ1-6, with 10 bases aligning to TRBD1. The CDR3 loop spans 17 amino acids. Trimming removed 6 bases from V and 14 bases from J; junction bases left unmatched: 19. CDR1 and CDR2 from the germline V gene are LNHDA and SQIVND (reference sequence). CDR3 sequence (DNA): TGTGCCAGTAGCCAGTATTTCGGGACAGGGGCCGGGAATGCCCTCCACTTT. It specifies CASSQYFGTGAGNALHF.

The chain uses TRBV7-2 and TRBJ2-3; 8 bases are shared with TRBD2. The J segment lost 4 bases and the V segment lost 3 bases, leaving 6 bases of the junction unmatched. Germline loops: CDR1 SGHTA, CDR2 FQGNSA. The length of the CDR3 is 15 residues. CDR3: CASSFGTGGPDTQYF. Written as DNA, the CDR3 is TGTGCCAGCAGCTTCGGGACGGGGGGGCCAGATACGCAGTATTTT.

The rearrangement links TRBV2 to TRBJ1-5, with 8 bases matching TRBD1. Trimming removed 5 bases from V and 9 bases from J; junction bases left unmatched: 12. The germline V gene has CDR1 SNHLY and CDR2 FYNNEI. This CDR3 contains 15 residues. The CDR3 loop is CASSPTRQGSGPQHF. The CDR3 nucleotides read TGTGCCAGCAGTCCCACCCGACAGGGGTCAGGGCCCCAGCATTTT.

As for this clone: The sample carries other DNA sequences with the same CDR3. V usage is TRBV5-1 and J usage is TRBJ1-4, with D possibly TRBD1 on 5 matching bases. Germline V lookup: CDR1 SGHRS, CDR2 YFSETQ. CDR3 length: 15 residues. With 6 bases removed from V and 4 bases from J, the gap between germline ends came to 16 bases. This chain's CDR3 is CASKTGQGLNEKLFF. The CDR3 DNA follows: TGCGCCAGCAAAACAGGTCAGGGTCTTAATGAAAAACTGTTTTTT.

The CDR3: CASSPTHSTDTQYF. Here the CDR3 DNA reads TGTGCCAGCTCACCAACTCATAGCACAGATACGCAGTATTTT. J is TRBJ2-3 and V is TRBV18, with D hard to call. V shed 2 bases and J shed 0 bases, with 6 bases lying between them. The length of the CDR3 is 14 residues. Per germline, CDR1 KGHSH and CDR2 LQKENI. Combining the CDR3 with reference TRBV18 and TRBJ2-3 gives the whole variable domain NAGVMQNPRHLVRRRGQEARLRCSPMKGHSHVYWYRQLPEEGLKFMVYLQKENIIDESGMPKERFSAEFPKEGPSILRIQQVVRGDSAAYFCASSPTHSTDTQYFGPGTRLTVL.

This chain connects TRBV7-2 to TRBJ2-4; D is undetermined. Per the germline V gene, CDR1 is SGHTA and CDR2 is FQGNSA. Trimming stripped 3 bases from V and 15 bases from J, with 18 bases between. The CDR3 runs to 13 residues. The CDR3 spells CASSLSRFSTRYF. DNA for the CDR3: TGTGCCAGCAGCTTGTCCCGCTTCAGTACTCGGTACTTC.

V usage is TRBV6-5 and J usage is TRBJ1-6; TRBD1 might be the D (6 bases). V was clipped by 7 bases and J by 7 bases, with 14 bases between them. The CDR3 has 14 amino acids. Germline V gene lookup returns CDR1 MNHEY and CDR2 SVGAGI. The CDR3: CASKAGQINSPLHF. The CDR3 nucleotides read TGTGCCAGCAAAGCTGGACAGATCAATTCACCCCTCCACTTT.